These 8 T cell receptor beta chains were all obtained from the same sample, sequenced in a study of blood T cell repertoires in COVID-19. The repertoire was sequenced with immunoSEQ multiplex PCR; TCRdb's copy has only in-frame clones and lacks some. Counted here are 200,000 to 250,000 clones, around 84% occurring once; the ten biggest clones make up approximately 20%. The sequenced sample was peripheral blood. All receptors derive from a man between 25 and 39 years old with active or convalescent COVID-19.

About this clone itself: Relative to the germline gene, one junction end is altered; a read error may explain this. The chain has TRBV27 and TRBJ2-7; tentative D call: TRBD2 (7 bases). Germline CDR1 is MNHEY and CDR2 is SMNVEV (reference sequence). The CDR3 loop spans 16 amino acids. The CDR3 bases are TGTGCCAGCAGTCTATCCTCGGGGGGCCCAGGCTACGAGCAGTACTTC. This sequence encodes CASSLSSGGPGYEQYF.

The chain combines TRBV5-6 with TRBJ2-3; D ambiguous. The V gene's germline CDR1 is SGHDT and CDR2 YYEEEE. V was clipped by 7 bases and J by 5 bases, with 14 bases between them. The CDR3 has 13 amino acids. The CDR3 DNA reads as TGTGCCAGCGGGCTCTGGAAGAGAGATACGCAGTATTTT. Its translation is CASGLWKRDTQYF. The entire variable domain, with the rest obtained from reference TRBV5-6 and TRBJ2-3, is as follows: DAGVTQSPTHLIKTRGQQVTLRCSPKSGHDTVSWYQQALGQGPQFIFQYYEEEERQRGNFPDRFSGHQFPNYSSELNVNALLLGDSALYLCASGLWKRDTQYFGPGTRLTVL.

This sequence joins TRBV24-1 and TRBJ1-5; D is unresolved. Looked up from germline, CDR1 is KGHDR and CDR2 is SFDVKD. This CDR3 has 13 residues. Trimming stripped 3 bases from V and 5 bases from J, with 7 bases between. The CDR3 loop is CATSDGDYQPQHF. The CDR3 DNA reads as TGTGCCACCAGTGATGGAGATTATCAGCCCCAGCATTTT.

The V gene is TRBV18, the J gene TRBJ2-2; 12 bases are shared with TRBD2. There are 18 residues in the CDR3. With V trimmed by 3 bases and J by 0 bases, 5 bases remained unmatched. The germline CDR1 and CDR2 sequences are KGHSH and LQKENI. CDR3 in amino acids: CASSPIGLAGTNTGELFF. The CDR3, as DNA: TGTGCCAGCTCACCGATAGGACTAGCGGGAACGAACACCGGGGAGCTGTTTTTT.

This clone was seen a few times. The V call is TRBV19, the J call TRBJ2-7; 8 nucleotides match TRBD2. The CDR3 extends over 14 amino acids. Losses at the gene ends were 5 bases for V and 6 bases for J; bases not matched to a gene: 9. Looked up from germline, CDR1 is LNHDA and CDR2 is SQIVND (reference sequence). CDR3 in amino acids: CASSLTGTSLEQYF. DNA of the CDR3: TGTGCCAGTAGTCTAACCGGGACTAGTCTCGAGCAGTACTTC.

The V and J genes are TRBV5-4 and TRBJ2-3; 7 positions agree with TRBD2. Per the germline V gene, CDR1 is SGHNT and CDR2 is YYREEE (reference sequence). Trimming cost V 6 bases and J 5 bases; bases outside gene matches: 9. This CDR3 is built from 14 residues. The CDR3 DNA reads TGTGCCAGCACCGAACAAACGGGGGGAGATACGCAGTATTTT. As protein: CASTEQTGGDTQYF.

J is TRBJ2-6 and V is TRBV7-8, with TRBD1 as a possible D gene (6 bases). The CDR3 spans 15 residues. Germline V gene data show CDR1 as SGHVS and CDR2 as FQNEAQ. Trimming removed 8 bases at V and 4 bases at J, with 15 bases between. The CDR3 sequence is CASQSTGTGANVLTF. The CDR3 DNA sequence: TGTGCCAGCCAGAGTACAGGGACGGGGGCCAACGTCCTGACTTTC.

V gene TRBV10-3 combines with J gene TRBJ1-1; a possible D gene is TRBD1 (6 bases). This CDR3 spans 12 amino acids. Germline values: CDR1 ENHRY, CDR2 SYGVKD. The germline V and J ends were trimmed by 9 bases and 1 base, with 9 bases remaining between them. As DNA, the CDR3 is TGTGCCATAGGACAGCAGAACACTGAAGCTTTCTTT. Protein sequence: CAIGQQNTEAFF.